Listed here are 8 T cell receptor beta chains from one sample, sequenced in a study of breast tumors, draining lymph nodes, adjacent tissues. Breast cancer patients provided tissue from their axillary draining lymph nodes. TCRdb fed the multiplex PCR reads into MiXCR, producing one record per CDR3 protein. This sample carries roughly 130,000 distinct CDR3 sequences, around 20% of them seen once, and the ten largest clones take about 3.7%. The sample consisted of axillary lymph node tissue. The receptor source for this set is a female donor with breast cancer. Some clones in this sample may be carry-over from other donors' samples.

This clonotype was picked up many times. The chain couples TRBV20-1 to TRBJ1-2, with D unresolved. Germline V gene lookup returns CDR1 DFQATT and CDR2 SNEGSKA (reference sequence). Between the trimmed V and J ends, which lost 3 bases and 2 bases, there was a span of 13 bases. The CDR3 contains 14 residues. CDR3 coding DNA: TGCAGTGCTAGCGAGGGATTGGACAACTATGGCTACACCTTC. Its protein product is CSASEGLDNYGYTF.

As regards this clonotype: This may be a read error: a much more frequent sequence differs by one nucleotide. V usage is TRBV14 and J usage is TRBJ2-7; 8 nucleotides line up with TRBD1. Germline V gives CDR1 SGHDN, CDR2 FVKESK. V was clipped by 4 bases and J by 3 bases; unmatched bases: 11. CDR3 size: 16 residues. DNA for the CDR3: TGTGCCAGCAGCCCAGTCAGATGGGACAGGAGCTACGAGCAGTACTTC. As protein: CASSPVRWDRSYEQYF.

Ten or more counts support this clonotype. V is TRBV7-2 and J is TRBJ2-5; 9 nucleotides agree with TRBD1. The CDR3 is 14 residues long. In germline, CDR1 is SGHTA, CDR2 FQGNSA. J gave up 4 bases and V 5 bases, and 5 bases lay outside the gene matches. Here the CDR3 DNA reads TGTGCCAGCAGCCCCACAGGGGGCGCAGAGACCCAGTACTTC. This gives the protein CASSPTGGAETQYF.

This clonotype occurred many times. This chain joins TRBV4-1 and TRBJ1-2; D is undetermined. The V end was cut by 3 bases, the J end by 3 bases, with 11 bases between. This CDR3 is 14 amino acids long. CDR1 is MGHRA, CDR2 YSYEKL, per germline. The CDR3 here is CASSHTGNDYGYTF. The CDR3 DNA reads TGCGCCAGCAGCCACACGGGAAATGACTATGGCTACACCTTC.

This sequence joins TRBV20-1 and TRBJ2-7; D ambiguous. CDR1 DFQATT and CDR2 SNEGSKA come from the germline V gene (reference sequence). The CDR3 loop spans 12 amino acids. V was trimmed by 4 bases and J by 7 bases, leaving 14 bases between them. CDR3 protein: CSAKLQVREQYF. DNA for the CDR3: TGCAGTGCTAAGTTGCAGGTTCGGGAGCAGTACTTC.

Concerning this clonotype itself: A junction boundary mismatches the germline segment, possibly from a read error. V is TRBV9 and J is TRBJ2-2; a possible D gene is TRBD2 (6 bases). This CDR3 spans 17 amino acids. Germline assignment: CDR1 SGDLS and CDR2 YYNGEE. The CDR3 DNA reads as TGTGCCGGCAGCACCCAGGGACTCCCCGTCGTTTCCGAGGAGCTGTTTTTT. Translated: CAGSTQGLPVVSEELFF.

This clonotype was seen just once. Its ends do not fully match the called genes, so a read error is possible. This chain connects TRBV6-2 or TRBV6-3 to TRBJ2-7; TRBD1 matches 8 bases. This CDR3 region has 13 residues. Germline CDR1 and CDR2: MNHEY and SVGEGT. The CDR3 bases are TGTGCCAGCAGCCGAGACAGGGGTTACGGGCAGTACTTC. Translated: CASSRDRGYGQYF.

This clonotype was seen only a few times. A clone one base away is much larger, so this may be a read error. The chain is built from TRBV5-1 and TRBJ1-4; weak D call: TRBD1 (6 bases). Germline assignment: CDR1 SGHRS and CDR2 YFSETQ. The CDR3 is made up of 16 amino acids. Between the trimmed V and J ends, which lost 4 bases and 8 bases, there was a span of 21 bases. The DNA of the CDR3 is TGCGCCAGCAGCGCCTTTGTGGGGGGCTCAAAGGAAAAACTGTTTTTT. Encoded protein: CASSAFVGGSKEKLFF.